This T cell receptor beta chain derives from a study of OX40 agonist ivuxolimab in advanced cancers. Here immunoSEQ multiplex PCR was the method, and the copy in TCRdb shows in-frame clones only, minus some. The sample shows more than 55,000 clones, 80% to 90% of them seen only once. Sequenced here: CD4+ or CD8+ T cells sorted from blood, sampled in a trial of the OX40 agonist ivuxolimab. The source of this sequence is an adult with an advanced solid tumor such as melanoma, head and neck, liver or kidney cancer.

The CDR3 sequence is CASSYGVGNQPQHF. The CDR3 DNA follows: TGTGCCAGCAGTTACGGGGTAGGCAATCAGCCCCAGCATTTT. This sequence joins TRBV6-5 and TRBJ1-5; no clear D gene. Between the trimmed V and J ends, which lost 2 bases and 2 bases, there was a span of 7 bases. CDR3 length: 14 amino acids. From germline, CDR1 is MNHEY and CDR2 SVGAGI.